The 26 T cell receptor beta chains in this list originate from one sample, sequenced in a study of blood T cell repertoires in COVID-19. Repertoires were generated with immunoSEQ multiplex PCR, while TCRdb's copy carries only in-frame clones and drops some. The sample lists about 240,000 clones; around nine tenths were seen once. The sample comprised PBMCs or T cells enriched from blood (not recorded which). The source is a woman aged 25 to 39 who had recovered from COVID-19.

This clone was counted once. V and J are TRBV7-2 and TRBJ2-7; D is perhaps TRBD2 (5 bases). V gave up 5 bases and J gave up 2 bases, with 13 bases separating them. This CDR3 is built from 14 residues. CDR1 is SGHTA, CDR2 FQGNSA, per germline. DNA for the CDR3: TGTGCCAGCAGCAAGAGGACGGAGGCCTACGAGCAGTACTTC. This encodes CASSKRTEAYEQYF.

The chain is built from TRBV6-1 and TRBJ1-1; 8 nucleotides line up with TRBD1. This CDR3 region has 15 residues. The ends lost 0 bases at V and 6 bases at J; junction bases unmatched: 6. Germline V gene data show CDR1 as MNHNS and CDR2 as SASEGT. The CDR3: CASSEAQRTGSEAFF. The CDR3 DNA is TGTGCCAGCAGTGAAGCCCAGAGGACAGGGTCTGAAGCTTTCTTT.

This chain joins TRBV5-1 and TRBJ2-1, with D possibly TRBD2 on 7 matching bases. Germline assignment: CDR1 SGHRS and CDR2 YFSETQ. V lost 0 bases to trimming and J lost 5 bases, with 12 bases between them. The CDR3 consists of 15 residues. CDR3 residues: CASSLEAGAHNEQFF. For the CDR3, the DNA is TGCGCCAGCAGCTTGGAGGCGGGGGCTCACAATGAGCAGTTCTTC. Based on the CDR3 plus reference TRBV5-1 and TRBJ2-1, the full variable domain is KAGVTQTPRYLIKTRGQQVTLSCSPISGHRSVSWYQQTPGQGLQFLFEYFSETQRNKGNFPGRFSGRQFSNSRSEMNVSTLELGDSALYLCASSLEAGAHNEQFFGPGTRLTVL.

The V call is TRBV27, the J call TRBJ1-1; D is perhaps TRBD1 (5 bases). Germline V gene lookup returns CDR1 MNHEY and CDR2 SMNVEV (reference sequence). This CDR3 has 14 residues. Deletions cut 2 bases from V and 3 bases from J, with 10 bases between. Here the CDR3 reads CASSLDQGYTEAFF. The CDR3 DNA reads TGTGCCAGCAGTTTAGATCAGGGCTACACTGAAGCTTTCTTT.

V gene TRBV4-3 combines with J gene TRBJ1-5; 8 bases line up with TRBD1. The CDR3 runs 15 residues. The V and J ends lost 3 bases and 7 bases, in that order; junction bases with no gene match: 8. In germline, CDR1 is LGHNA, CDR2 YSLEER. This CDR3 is CASSHMTGEGQPQHF. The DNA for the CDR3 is TGCGCCAGCAGCCACATGACAGGGGAGGGCCAGCCCCAGCATTTT.

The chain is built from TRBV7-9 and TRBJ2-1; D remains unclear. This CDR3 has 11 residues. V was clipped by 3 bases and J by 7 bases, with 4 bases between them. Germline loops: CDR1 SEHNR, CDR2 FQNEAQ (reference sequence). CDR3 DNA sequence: TGTGCCAGCAGCTTTTCGAATGAGCAGTTCTTC. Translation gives CASSFSNEQFF.

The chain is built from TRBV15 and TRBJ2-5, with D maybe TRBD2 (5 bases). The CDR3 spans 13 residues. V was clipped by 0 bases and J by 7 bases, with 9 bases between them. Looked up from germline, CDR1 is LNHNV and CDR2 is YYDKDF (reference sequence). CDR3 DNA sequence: TGTGCCACCAGCAGAGATCGTGGAGGGACCCAGTACTTC. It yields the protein CATSRDRGGTQYF.

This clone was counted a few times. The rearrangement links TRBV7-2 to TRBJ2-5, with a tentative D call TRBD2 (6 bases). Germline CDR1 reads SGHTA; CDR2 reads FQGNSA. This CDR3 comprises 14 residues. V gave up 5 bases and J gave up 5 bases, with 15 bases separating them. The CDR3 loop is CASSTYGGRETQYF. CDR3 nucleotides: TGTGCCAGCAGCACATACGGAGGGCGGGAGACCCAGTACTTC.

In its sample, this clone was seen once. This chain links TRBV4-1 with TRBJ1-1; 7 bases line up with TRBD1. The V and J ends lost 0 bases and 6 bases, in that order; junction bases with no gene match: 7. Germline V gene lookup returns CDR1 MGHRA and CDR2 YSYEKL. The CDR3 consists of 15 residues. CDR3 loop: CASSQDARGSAEAFF. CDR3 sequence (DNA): TGCGCCAGCAGCCAAGATGCCAGGGGGTCGGCTGAAGCTTTCTTT.

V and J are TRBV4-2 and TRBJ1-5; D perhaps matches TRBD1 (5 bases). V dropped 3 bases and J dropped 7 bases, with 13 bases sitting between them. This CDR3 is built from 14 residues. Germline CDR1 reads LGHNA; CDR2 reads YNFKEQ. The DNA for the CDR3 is TGTGCCAGCAGCCAGGAGCAGGGTTCCCAGCCCCAGCATTTT. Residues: CASSQEQGSQPQHF.

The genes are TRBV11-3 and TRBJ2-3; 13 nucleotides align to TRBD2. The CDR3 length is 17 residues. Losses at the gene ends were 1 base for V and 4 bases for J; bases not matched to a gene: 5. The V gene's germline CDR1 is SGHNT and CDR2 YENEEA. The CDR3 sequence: CASSLGTSGRRADTQYF. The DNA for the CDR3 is TGTGCCAGCAGCTTAGGGACTAGCGGGAGAAGGGCAGATACGCAGTATTTT.

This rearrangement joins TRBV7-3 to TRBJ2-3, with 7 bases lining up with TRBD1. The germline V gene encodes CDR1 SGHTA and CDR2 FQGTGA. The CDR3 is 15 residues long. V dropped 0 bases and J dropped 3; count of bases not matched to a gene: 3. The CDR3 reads CASSLTGGLTDTQYF. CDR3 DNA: TGTGCCAGCAGCTTAACAGGGGGCCTGACAGATACGCAGTATTTT.

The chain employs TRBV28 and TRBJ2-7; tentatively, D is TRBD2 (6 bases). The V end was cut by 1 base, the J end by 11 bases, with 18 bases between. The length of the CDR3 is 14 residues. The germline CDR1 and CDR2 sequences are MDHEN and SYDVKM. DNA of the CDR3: TGTGCCAGCAGTTTATTGCCTAGCACCACGGGGGAGTACTTC. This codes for CASSLLPSTTGEYF.

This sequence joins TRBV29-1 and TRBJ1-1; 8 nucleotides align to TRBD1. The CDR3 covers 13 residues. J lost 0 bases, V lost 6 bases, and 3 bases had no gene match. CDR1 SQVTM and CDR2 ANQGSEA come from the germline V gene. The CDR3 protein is CSVGTGLNTEAFF. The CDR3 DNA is TGCAGCGTAGGGACAGGTCTGAACACTGAAGCTTTCTTT.

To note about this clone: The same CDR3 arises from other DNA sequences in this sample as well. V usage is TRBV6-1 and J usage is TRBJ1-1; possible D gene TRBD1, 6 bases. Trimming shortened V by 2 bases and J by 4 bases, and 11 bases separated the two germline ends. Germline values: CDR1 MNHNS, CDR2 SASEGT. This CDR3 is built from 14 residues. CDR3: CASSETRGSTEAFF. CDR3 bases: TGTGCCAGCAGTGAAACTAGGGGGAGCACTGAAGCTTTCTTT.

This chain's CDR3 is CASSLQGTRGETQYF. The DNA of the CDR3 is TGTGCCAGCAGCCTCCAAGGGACTAGAGGAGAGACCCAGTACTTC. The chain couples TRBV11-2 to TRBJ2-5, with 8 bases aligning to TRBD2. Germline V gene lookup returns CDR1 SGHAT and CDR2 FQNNGV. Trimming took 5 bases from V and 4 from J; bases not matched to a gene: 9. The CDR3 contains 15 residues. Full variable domain (outside the CDR3, taken from reference TRBV11-2 and TRBJ2-5): EAGVAQSPRYKIIEKRQSVAFWCNPISGHATLYWYQQILGQGPKLLIQFQNNGVVDDSQLPKDRFSAERLKGVDSTLKIQPAKLEDSAVYLCASSLQGTRGETQYFGPGTRLLVL.

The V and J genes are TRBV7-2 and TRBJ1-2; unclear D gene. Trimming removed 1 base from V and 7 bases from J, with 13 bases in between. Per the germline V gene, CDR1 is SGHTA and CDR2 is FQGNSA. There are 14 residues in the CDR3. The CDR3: CASSLGTLSRGYTF. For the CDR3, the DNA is TGTGCCAGCAGCTTAGGGACTCTTTCCCGTGGCTACACCTTC.

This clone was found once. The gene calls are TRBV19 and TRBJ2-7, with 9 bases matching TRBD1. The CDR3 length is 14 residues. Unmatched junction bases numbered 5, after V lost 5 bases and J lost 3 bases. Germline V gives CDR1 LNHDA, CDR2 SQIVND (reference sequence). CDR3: CASSAQGAGYEQYF. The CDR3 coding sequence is TGTGCCAGTAGTGCACAGGGGGCGGGCTACGAGCAGTACTTC.

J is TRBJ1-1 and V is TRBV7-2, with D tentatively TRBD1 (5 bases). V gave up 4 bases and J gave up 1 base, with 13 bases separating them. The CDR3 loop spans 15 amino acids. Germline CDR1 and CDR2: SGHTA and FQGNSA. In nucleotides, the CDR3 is TGTGCCAGCAGCTCAGATCACAGGAGGAACACTGAAGCTTTCTTT. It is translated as CASSSDHRRNTEAFF.

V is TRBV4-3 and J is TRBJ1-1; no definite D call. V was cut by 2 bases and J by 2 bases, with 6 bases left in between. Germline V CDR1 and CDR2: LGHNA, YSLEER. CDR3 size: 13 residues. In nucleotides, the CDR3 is TGCGCCAGCAGCCAAAGGAGTAACACTGAAGCTTTCTTT. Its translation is CASSQRSNTEAFF.

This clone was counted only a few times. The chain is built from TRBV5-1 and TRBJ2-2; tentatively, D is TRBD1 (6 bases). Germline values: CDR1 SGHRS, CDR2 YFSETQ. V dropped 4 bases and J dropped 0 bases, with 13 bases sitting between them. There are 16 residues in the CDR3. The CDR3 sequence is CASSPRQVSNTGELFF. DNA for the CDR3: TGCGCCAGCAGCCCCAGACAGGTCTCGAACACCGGGGAGCTGTTTTTT.

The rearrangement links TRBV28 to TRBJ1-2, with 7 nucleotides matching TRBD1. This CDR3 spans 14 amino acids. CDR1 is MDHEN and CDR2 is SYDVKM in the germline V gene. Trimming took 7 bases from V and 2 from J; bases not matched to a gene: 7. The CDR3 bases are TGTGCCAGCATCACGGGGACAGAGAACTATGGCTACACCTTC. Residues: CASITGTENYGYTF.

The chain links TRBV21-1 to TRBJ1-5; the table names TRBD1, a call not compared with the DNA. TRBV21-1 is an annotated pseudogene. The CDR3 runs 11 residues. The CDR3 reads CASSPIQPQHF. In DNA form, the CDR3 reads TGTGCCAGCAGCCCAATTCAGCCCCAGCATTTT.

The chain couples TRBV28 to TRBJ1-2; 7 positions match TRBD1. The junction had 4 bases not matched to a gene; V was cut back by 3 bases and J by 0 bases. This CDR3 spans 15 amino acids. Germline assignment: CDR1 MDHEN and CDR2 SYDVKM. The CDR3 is CASSLTTGTNYGYTF. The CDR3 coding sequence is TGTGCCAGCAGTTTGACGACAGGGACTAACTATGGCTACACCTTC.

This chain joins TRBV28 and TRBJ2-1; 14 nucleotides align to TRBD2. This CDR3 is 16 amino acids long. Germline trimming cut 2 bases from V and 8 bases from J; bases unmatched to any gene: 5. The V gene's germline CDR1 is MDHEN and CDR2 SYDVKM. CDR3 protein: CASSLLTSGRAHEQFF. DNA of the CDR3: TGTGCCAGCAGTTTACTGACTAGCGGGAGGGCCCATGAGCAGTTCTTC.

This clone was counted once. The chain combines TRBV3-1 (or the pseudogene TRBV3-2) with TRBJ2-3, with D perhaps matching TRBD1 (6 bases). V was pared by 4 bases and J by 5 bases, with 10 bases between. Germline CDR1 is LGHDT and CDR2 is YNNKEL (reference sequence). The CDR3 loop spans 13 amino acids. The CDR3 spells CASSPSGEDTQYF. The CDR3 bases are TGTGCCAGCAGCCCGTCAGGGGAAGATACGCAGTATTTT.